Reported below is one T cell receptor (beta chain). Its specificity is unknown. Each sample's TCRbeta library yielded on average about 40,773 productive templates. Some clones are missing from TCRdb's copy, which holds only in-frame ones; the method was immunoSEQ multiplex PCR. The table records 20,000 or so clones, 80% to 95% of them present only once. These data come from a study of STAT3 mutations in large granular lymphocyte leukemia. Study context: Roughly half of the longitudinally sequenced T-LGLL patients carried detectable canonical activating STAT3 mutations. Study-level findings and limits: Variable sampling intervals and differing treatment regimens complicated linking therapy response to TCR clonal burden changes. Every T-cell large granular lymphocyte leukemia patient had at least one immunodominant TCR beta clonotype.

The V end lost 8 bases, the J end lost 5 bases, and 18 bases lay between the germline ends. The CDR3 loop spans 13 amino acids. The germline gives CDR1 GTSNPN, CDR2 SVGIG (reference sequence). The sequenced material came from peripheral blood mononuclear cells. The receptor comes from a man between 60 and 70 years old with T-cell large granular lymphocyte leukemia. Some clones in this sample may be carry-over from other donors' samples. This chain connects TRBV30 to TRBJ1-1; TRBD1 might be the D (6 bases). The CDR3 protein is CATPSTGGTEAFF. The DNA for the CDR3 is TGTGCCACCCCTTCGACAGGTGGGACTGAAGCTTTCTTT.